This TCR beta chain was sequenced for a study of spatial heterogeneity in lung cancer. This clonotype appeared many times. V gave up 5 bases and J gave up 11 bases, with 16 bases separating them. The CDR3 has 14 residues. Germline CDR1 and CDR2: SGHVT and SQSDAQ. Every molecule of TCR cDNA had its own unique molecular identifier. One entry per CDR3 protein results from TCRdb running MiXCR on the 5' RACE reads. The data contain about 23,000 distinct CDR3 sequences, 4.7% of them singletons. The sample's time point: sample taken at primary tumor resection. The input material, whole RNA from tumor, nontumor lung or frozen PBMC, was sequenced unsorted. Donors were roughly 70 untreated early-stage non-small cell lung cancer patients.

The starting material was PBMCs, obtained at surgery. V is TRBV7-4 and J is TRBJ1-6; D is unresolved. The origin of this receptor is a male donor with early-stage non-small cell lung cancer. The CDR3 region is CASSPKGGRAPLHF. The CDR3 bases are TGTGCCAGCAGCCCAAAGGGAGGGCGGGCACCCCTCCACTTT.